This T cell receptor beta chain was documented in a study of human T cells and chemical hapten exposure. Findings of the study overall: TCRs exceeding 1 in 1000 frequency stayed unchanged with DPC sensitization.

TCRdb used MiXCR to reprocess the RACE reads, holding one entry per CDR3 protein. The sample includes roughly 100,000 distinct CDR3 sequences, approximately 8.2% of them seen just once. The time point: healthy volunteer bleed at 2 weeks. Researchers extracted total RNA from unfractionated whole blood. This clonotype was counted ten times or more. No antigen is known for it. CDR1 DFQATT and CDR2 SNEGSKA come from the germline V gene (reference sequence). V gave up 5 bases and J gave up 4 bases; unmatched junction bases: 2. CDR3 length: 14 amino acids. V is TRBV20-1 and J is TRBJ2-3; 14 nucleotides agree with TRBD2. The sample consisted of whole blood. The sequence was obtained from a female donor in good health. Some clones in this sample may be carry-over from other donors' samples. This chain's CDR3 is CSAGLAGGSDTQYF. The CDR3, as DNA: TGCAGTGCTGGACTAGCGGGAGGTTCAGATACGCAGTATTTT.